These T cell receptor beta chains were read from a single sample in a study of CD8+ T cells in alopecia areata. Clones were sequenced by immunoSEQ multiplex PCR, and TCRdb holds only the in-frame ones, with some missing. This sample has fewer than 150,000 clones, with roughly 56% found just once. Material: CD4+ T cells sorted from blood, obtained at week 24, from a patient treated with tofacitinib. Receptors originate from a human donor with alopecia areata. Both conserved end residues are part of each CDR3. Fields, in order: D gene, clone size, V gene, J gene, CDR3 DNA, CDR3 protein. A D gene is named only where the DNA matches it firmly. Part of the rows lack a size; the others show once, few, many or a class for expanded clones.

>-|-|TRBV30|TRBJ1-2
TGTGCCTGGAGTTTCCCGGGGGGCTCGGGAGGCTACACCTTC
CAWSFPGGSGGYTF
>-|-|TRBV5-1|TRBJ1-4
TGCGCCAGCAGCGTCCTTTCAACTAATGAAAAACTGTTTTTT
CASSVLSTNEKLFF
>-|-|TRBV7-3|TRBJ1-1
TGTGCCAGCAGCTTAACAGGGGAGAACACTGAAGCTTTCTTT
CASSLTGENTEAFF
>TRBD2|-|TRBV29-1|TRBJ2-1
TGCAGCGTCAAACTAGCGGGGGGTGGAAATGAGCAGTTCTTC
CSVKLAGGGNEQFF
>TRBD1|few|TRBV29-1|TRBJ2-2
TGCAGCGTCAGAACAGGGGTACTCACCGGGGAGCTGTTTTTT
CSVRTGVLTGELFF
>-|-|TRBV27|TRBJ2-7
TGTGCCAGCTCCCTACGACAGGTGGGCTACGAGCAGTACTTC
CASSLRQVGYEQYF
>TRBD1|-|TRBV6-5|TRBJ2-5
TGTGCCAGCAGTCCGGGACAGGCAAGACAGGAGACCCAGTACTTC
CASSPGQARQETQYF
>-|few|TRBV29-1|TRBJ1-1
TGCAGCGTTGTGGGGATGGACACTGAAGCTTTCTTT
CSVVGMDTEAFF
>-|few|TRBV4-1|TRBJ1-5
TGCGCCAGCAGCCAAGATCTAGGCCGGAGGAATCAGCCCCAGCATTTT
CASSQDLGRRNQPQHF
>-|-|TRBV29-1|TRBJ2-5
TGCAGCGTTGCCCACCAGGGGGGACCGGAGACCCAGTACTTC
CSVAHQGGPETQYF
>-|-|TRBV7-9|TRBJ1-3
TGTGCCAGCAGCCCAGAGGGCTTT
CASSPEGF